This T cell receptor beta chain was found in a study of shared clonotypes between healthy human individuals. Whole-study results and caveats: Naive subsets tended to show greater estimated richness than memory subsets.

Assay: immunoSEQ multiplex PCR; the TCRdb copy retains only in-frame clones and omits some. The data contain 2 million to 2.5 million clones, about 94% of them singletons. As for this clone: Its antigen is unknown.

The sample consisted of naive CD4+ T cells sorted from blood. Indicated subset: CD45RA+ positively selected. This TCR was recovered from a man aged 18 to 30 in good health.

The CDR3 DNA sequence: TGTGCCAGCATTCCCAGCGACTACAATGAGCAGTTCTTC. Residues: CASIPSDYNEQFF. This rearrangement joins TRBV6-6 to TRBJ2-1; D remains unclear. The germline V gene has CDR1 MNHNY and CDR2 SVGAGI (reference sequence). The CDR3 sequence is 13 residues long. V was clipped by 7 bases and J by 3 bases, with 10 bases between them.